This entry concerns a single T cell receptor beta chain. As yet, its antigen is unknown. This specimen comes from a study of T cell responses to AZD1222 COVID-19 vaccine. Across the whole study: Pooled together were second doses at about 4 or about 12 weeks. Points from the study as a whole: Vaccine-related CD4 TCRs covered spike, predominating at 160-218 and 743-854. Variant regions that are unmutated are reportedly the target of nearly half of spike-specific TCRs.

Profiling relied on immunoSEQ multiplex PCR, and the TCRdb table lists in-frame clones only, not all of them. Of about 130,000 clones in the sample, about 94% are singletons; the top ten hold roughly 0.96%. CDR1 and CDR2 from the germline V gene are PRHDT and FYEKMQ (reference sequence). The V gene lost 2 bases and the J gene lost 7 bases, with 11 bases spanning the gap. CDR3 length: 14 amino acids. The chain couples TRBV13 to TRBJ2-2; a weak D match, TRBD2 (6 bases). Sequencing used peripheral blood, obtained on day 0 of AZD1222 vaccination. This clonotype originated in an adult in good health. The DNA for the CDR3 is TGTGCCAGCAGCTTACAGGAGGAGGGCGGGGAGCTGTTTTTT. This gives the protein CASSLQEEGGELFF. The full variable domain, in which reference TRBV13 and TRBJ2-2 provide the parts outside the CDR3, is AAGVIQSPRHLIKEKRETATLKCYPIPRHDTVYWYQQGPGQDPQFLISFYEKMQSDKGSIPDRFSAQQFSDYHSELNMSSLELGDSALYFCASSLQEEGGELFFGEGSRLTVL.